This TCR beta chain was obtained from a study of cytomegalovirus exposure and HLA in healthy donors. Trimming removed 3 bases from V and 0 bases from J, with 12 bases in between. The CDR3 totals 16 residues. Germline assignment: CDR1 KGHSH and CDR2 LQKENI. PCR used 60 Vbeta primers and 13 Jbeta primers. Generated by immunoSEQ multiplex PCR, the TCRdb table keeps only in-frame clones and is missing some. The sample consists of around 150,000 clones, roughly 79% of them appearing once. The sequence was obtained from a man aged 50 to 60 in good health and CMV-seropositive. The V and J genes are TRBV18 and TRBJ2-1, with D possibly being TRBD2 (5 bases). The sequenced sample was PBMCs. CDR3 loop: CASSPPKRFSYNEQFF. The CDR3 nucleotides read TGTGCCAGCTCACCGCCGAAGCGGTTCTCCTACAATGAGCAGTTCTTC. Combining the CDR3 with reference TRBV18 and TRBJ2-1 gives the whole variable domain NAGVMQNPRHLVRRRGQEARLRCSPMKGHSHVYWYRQLPEEGLKFMVYLQKENIIDESGMPKERFSAEFPKEGPSILRIQQVVRGDSAAYFCASSPPKRFSYNEQFFGPGTRLTVL.